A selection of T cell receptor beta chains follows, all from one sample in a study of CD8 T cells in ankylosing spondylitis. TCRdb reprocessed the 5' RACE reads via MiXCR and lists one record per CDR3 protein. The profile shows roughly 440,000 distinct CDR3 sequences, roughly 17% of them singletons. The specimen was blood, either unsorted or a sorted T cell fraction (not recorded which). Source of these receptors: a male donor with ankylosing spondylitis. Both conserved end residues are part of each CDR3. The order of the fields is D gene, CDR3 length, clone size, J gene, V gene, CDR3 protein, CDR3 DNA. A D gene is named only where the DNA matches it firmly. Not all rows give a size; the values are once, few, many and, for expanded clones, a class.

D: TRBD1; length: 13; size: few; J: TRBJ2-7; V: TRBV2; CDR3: CASSFSQGHEQYF; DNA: TGTGCCAGCAGTTTTTCACAGGGGCACGAGCAGTACTTC
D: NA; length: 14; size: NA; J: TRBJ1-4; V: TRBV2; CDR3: CATLLDTGNEKLFF; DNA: TGTGCCACCCTCCTTGACACGGGAAATGAAAAACTGTTTTTT
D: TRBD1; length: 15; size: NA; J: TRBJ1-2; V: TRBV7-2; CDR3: CASSKGQGLSYGYTF; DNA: TGTGCCAGCAGCAAGGGACAGGGACTCTCTTATGGCTACACCTTC
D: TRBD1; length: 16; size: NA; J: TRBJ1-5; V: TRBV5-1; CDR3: CASSLEPTGGNQPQHF; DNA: TGCGCCAGCAGCTTGGAACCCACAGGGGGCAATCAGCCCCAGCATTTT
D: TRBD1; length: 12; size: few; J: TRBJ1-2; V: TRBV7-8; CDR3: CASSQGQGGYTF; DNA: TGTGCCAGCAGCCAGGGACAGGGTGGCTACACCTTC
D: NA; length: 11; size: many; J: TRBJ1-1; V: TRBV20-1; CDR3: CSPYKNTEAFF; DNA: TGCAGCCCTTACAAGAACACTGAAGCTTTCTTT
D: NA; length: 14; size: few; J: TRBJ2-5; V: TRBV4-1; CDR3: CASSQEDGYGTQYF; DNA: TGCGCCAGCAGCCAAGAAGATGGCTACGGGACCCAGTACTTC
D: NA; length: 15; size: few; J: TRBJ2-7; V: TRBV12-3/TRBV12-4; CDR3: CASTSSGRGWYEQYF; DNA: TGTGCCAGCACATCGTCCGGTCGGGGGTGGTACGAGCAGTACTTC
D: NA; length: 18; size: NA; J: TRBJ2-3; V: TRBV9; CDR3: CASSPRLITGTSPDTQYF; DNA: TGTGCCAGCAGCCCCCGCCTCATCACAGGGACATCGCCAGATACGCAGTATTTT
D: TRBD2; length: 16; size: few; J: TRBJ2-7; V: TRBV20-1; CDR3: CSARDSYASGTYEQYF; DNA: TGCAGTGCTAGAGATAGTTATGCTAGCGGGACCTACGAGCAGTACTTC
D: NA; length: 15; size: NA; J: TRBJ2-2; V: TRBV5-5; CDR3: CASSLQGASTGELFF; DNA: TGTGCCAGCAGCTTGCAGGGAGCGAGCACCGGGGAGCTGTTTTTT
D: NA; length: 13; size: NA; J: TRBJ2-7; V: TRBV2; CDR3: CASKAGRSYEQYF; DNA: TGTGCCAGCAAAGCAGGGAGGTCCTACGAGCAGTACTTC
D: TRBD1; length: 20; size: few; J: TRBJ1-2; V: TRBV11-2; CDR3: CASSFRREPGQGEANYGYTF; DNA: TGTGCCAGCAGCTTTCGCAGAGAACCGGGACAGGGGGAGGCCAACTATGGCTACACCTTC
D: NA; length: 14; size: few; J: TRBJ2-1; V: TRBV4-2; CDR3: CASSQDRTGNEQFF; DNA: TGTGCCAGCAGCCAAGATCGGACTGGCAATGAGCAGTTCTTC
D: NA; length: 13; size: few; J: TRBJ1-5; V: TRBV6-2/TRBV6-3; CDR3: CASMDTRNQPQHF; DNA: TGTGCCAGCATGGATACACGCAATCAGCCCCAGCATTTT
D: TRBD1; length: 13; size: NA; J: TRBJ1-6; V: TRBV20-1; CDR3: CSAIGTVNSPLHF; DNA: TGCAGTGCTATCGGGACAGTAAATTCACCCCTCCACTTT
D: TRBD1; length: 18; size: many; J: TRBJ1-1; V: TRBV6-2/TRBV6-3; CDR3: CAIQKDPSRQGMNTEAFF; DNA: TGTGCCATCCAAAAGGATCCTTCCAGACAGGGGATGAACACTGAAGCTTTCTTT
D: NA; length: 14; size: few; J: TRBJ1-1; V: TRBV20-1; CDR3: CSARVGTGNTEAFF; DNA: TGCAGTGCTAGAGTGGGAACAGGGAACACTGAAGCTTTCTTT
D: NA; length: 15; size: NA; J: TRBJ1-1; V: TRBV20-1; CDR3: CSARVGGGRGTEAFF; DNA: TGCAGTGCTAGAGTCGGCGGCGGGCGGGGGACTGAAGCTTTCTTT
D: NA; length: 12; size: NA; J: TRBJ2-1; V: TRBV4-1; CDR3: CASHRVNNEQFF; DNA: TGCGCCAGCCATCGGGTAAACAATGAGCAGTTCTTC
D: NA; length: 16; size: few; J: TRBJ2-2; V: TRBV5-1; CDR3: CASSPRWGSNTGELFF; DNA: TGCGCCAGCAGCCCTCGGTGGGGCTCAAACACCGGGGAGCTGTTTTTT
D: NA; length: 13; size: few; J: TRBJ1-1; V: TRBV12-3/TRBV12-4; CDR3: CATRRLMNTEAFF; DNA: TGTGCCACCCGTAGACTAATGAACACTGAAGCTTTCTTT
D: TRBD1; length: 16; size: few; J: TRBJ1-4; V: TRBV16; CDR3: CASSQVLTGGPEKLFF; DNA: TGTGCCAGCAGCCAAGTTTTAACAGGGGGCCCTGAAAAACTGTTTTTT
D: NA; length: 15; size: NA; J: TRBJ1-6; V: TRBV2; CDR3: CASSEWRIVASPLHF; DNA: TGTGCCAGCAGTGAATGGAGGATCGTGGCCTCACCCCTCCACTTT
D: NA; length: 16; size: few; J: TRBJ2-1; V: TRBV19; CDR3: CASSHPGPPSYNEQFF; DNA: TGTGCCAGTAGTCACCCCGGTCCACCCTCCTACAATGAGCAGTTCTTC
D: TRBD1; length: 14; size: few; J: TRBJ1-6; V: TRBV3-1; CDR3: CASSPTGGGSPLHF; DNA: TGTGCCAGCAGCCCCACAGGGGGCGGTTCACCCCTCCACTTT
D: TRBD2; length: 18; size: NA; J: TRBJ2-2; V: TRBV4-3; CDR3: CASSRTPSGSANTGELFF; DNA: TGCGCCAGCAGCCGCACGCCCAGCGGGAGCGCGAACACCGGGGAGCTGTTTTTT
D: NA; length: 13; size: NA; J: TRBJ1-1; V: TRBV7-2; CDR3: CASRPPGVTEAFF; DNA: TGTGCCAGCAGACCCCCTGGAGTGACAGAAGCTTTCTTT
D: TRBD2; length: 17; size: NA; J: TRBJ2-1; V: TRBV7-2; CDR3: CASSVTGTSGFYNEQFF; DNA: TGTGCCAGCAGCGTAACCGGGACTAGCGGATTTTACAATGAGCAGTTCTTC
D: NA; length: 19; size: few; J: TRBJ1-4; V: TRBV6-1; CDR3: CASAVKTGPRTASNEKLFF; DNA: TGTGCCAGCGCTGTAAAGACAGGTCCTCGAACGGCTTCAAATGAAAAACTGTTTTTT
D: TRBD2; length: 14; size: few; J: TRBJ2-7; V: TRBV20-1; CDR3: CSARDRGGRYEQYF; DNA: TGCAGTGCCAGAGATCGGGGGGGGCGGTACGAGCAGTACTTC
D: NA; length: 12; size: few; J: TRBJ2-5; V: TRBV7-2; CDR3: CASSFARETQYF; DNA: TGTGCCAGCAGCTTTGCTAGGGAGACCCAGTACTTC
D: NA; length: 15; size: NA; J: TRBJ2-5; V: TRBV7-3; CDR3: CASSLGRGYQETQYF; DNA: TGTGCCAGCAGCTTAGGGCGGGGTTACCAAGAGACCCAGTACTTC
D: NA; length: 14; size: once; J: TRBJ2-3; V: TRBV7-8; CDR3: CASSLSVGTDTQYF; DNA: TGTGCCAGCAGCTTATCCGTCGGCACAGATACGCAGTATTTT
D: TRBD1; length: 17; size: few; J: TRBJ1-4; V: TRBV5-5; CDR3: CASSHLRQGAGEEKLFF; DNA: TGTGCCAGCAGCCATCTCCGACAGGGGGCGGGGGAAGAAAAACTGTTTTTT
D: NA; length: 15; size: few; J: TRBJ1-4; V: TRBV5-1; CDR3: CASSLNAGGNEKLFF; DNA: TGCGCCAGCAGCTTGAACGCGGGAGGGAATGAAAAACTGTTTTTT
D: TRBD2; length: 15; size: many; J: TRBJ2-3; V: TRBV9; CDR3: CASSGLAGRADTQYF; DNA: TGTGCCAGCAGCGGTTTAGCGGGGAGGGCAGATACGCAGTATTTT